The source of this T cell receptor beta chain is a study of regulatory T cells in long-lasting Graves disease. The time point is: persistent/refractory GD, antithyroid drugs over 5 years with positive TRAb. The TCR library was prepared using RNA isolated from PBMCs. The guidelines of the American Thyroid Association were the basis for diagnosing Graves' disease. A remark on this clonotype: Its antigen is as yet unknown.

Findings of the study overall: Repertoires from persistent disease leaned toward TRBV28, TRBJ1-2 and TRBJ2-5.

Sequencing libraries for TCR beta were prepared with iRepertoire HTBI primers and Arm-PCR of CDR3 regions. A single record per CDR3 protein comes from TCRdb applying MiXCR to the multiplex PCR reads. The sample contains under 500,000 distinct CDR3 sequences, 20% of which appear only once. The V end lost 4 bases, the J end lost 8 bases, and 14 bases lay between the germline ends. CDR3 length: 13 amino acids. Germline V CDR1 and CDR2: DFQATT, SNEGSKA (reference sequence). The clonotype originates from a female donor with Graves disease. The J gene is TRBJ1-4, the V gene TRBV20-1; weak D call: TRBD1 (6 bases). The sample here was peripheral blood mononuclear cells (PBMCs), taken when the disease was refractory, from a patient treated with antithyroid drugs. Written as DNA, the CDR3 is TGCAGTGCTATTTTGGGGGGCAGGGAAAAACTGTTTTTT. Its protein is CSAILGGREKLFF.